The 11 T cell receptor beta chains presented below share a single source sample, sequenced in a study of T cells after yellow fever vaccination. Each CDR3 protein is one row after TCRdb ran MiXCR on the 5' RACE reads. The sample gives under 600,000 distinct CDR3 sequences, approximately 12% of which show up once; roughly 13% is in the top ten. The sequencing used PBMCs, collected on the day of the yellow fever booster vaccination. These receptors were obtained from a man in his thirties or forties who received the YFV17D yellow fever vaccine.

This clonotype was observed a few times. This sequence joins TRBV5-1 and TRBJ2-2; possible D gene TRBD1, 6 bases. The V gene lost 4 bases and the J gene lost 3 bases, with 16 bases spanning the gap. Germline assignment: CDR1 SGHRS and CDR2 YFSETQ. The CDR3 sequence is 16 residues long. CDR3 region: CASSPRGSKYTGELFF. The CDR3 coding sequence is TGCGCCAGCAGCCCCAGGGGCTCTAAGTACACCGGGGAGCTGTTTTTT.

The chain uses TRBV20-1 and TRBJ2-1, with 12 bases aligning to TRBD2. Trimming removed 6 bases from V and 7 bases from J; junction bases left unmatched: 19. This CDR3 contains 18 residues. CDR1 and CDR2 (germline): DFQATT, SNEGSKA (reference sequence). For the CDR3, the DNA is TGCAGTGCCAGTGGACTTACGACTAGCGGGAGTTTTGATAATGAGCAGTTCTTC. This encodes CSASGLTTSGSFDNEQFF.

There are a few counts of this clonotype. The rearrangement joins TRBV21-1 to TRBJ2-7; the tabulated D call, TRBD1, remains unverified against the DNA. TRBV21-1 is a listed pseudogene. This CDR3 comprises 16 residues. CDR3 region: CASSTGQVTCHYEQYF. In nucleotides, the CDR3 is TGTGCCAGCAGCACGGGACAGGTGACTTGTCACTACGAGCAGTACTTC.

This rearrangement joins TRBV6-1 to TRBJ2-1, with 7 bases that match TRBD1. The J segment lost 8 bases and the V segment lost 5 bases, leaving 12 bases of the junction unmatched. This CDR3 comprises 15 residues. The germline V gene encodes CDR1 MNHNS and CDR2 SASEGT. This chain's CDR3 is CASSRPGQVKDEQFF. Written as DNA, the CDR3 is TGTGCCAGCAGTCGACCAGGACAGGTAAAGGATGAGCAGTTCTTC.

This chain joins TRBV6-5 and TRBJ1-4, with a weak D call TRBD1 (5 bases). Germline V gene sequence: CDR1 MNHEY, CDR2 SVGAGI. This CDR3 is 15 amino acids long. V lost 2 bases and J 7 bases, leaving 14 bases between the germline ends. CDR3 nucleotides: TGTGCCAGCAGTTACGGAGGGGCATCCCTTGAAAAACTGTTTTTT. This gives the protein CASSYGGASLEKLFF.

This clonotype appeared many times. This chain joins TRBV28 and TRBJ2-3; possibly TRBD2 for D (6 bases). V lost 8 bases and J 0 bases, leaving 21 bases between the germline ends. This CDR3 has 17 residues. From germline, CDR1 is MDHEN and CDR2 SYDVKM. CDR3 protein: CASGYPPGSGSTDTQYF. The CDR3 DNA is TGTGCCAGCGGCTACCCGCCGGGGAGCGGGAGCACAGATACGCAGTATTTT.

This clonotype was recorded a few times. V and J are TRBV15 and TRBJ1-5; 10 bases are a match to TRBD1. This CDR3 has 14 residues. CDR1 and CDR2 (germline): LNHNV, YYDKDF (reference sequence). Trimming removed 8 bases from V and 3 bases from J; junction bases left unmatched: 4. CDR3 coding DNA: TGTGCCACCGGGACAGGGGAACCCAATCAGCCCCAGCATTTT. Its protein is CATGTGEPNQPQHF.

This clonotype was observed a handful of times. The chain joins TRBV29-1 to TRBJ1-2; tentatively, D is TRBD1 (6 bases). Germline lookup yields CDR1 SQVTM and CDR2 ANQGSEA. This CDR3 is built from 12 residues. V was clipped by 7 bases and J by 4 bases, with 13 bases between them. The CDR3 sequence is CSAAGDGYGYTF. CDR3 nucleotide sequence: TGCAGCGCAGCAGGGGATGGCTATGGCTACACCTTC. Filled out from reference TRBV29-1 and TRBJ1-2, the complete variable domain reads SAVISQKPSRDICQRGTSLTIQCQVDSQVTMMFWYRQQPGQSLTLIATANQGSEATYESGFVIDKFPISRPNLTFSTLTVSNMSPEDSSIYLCSAAGDGYGYTFGSGTRLTVV.

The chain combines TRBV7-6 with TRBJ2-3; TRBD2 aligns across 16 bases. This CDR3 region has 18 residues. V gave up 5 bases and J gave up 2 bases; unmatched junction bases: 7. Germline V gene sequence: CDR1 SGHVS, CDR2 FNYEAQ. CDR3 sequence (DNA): TGTGCCAGCAGCGAGGGACTAGCGGGAGGGCAAGCCACAGATACGCAGTATTTT. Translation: CASSEGLAGGQATDTQYF.

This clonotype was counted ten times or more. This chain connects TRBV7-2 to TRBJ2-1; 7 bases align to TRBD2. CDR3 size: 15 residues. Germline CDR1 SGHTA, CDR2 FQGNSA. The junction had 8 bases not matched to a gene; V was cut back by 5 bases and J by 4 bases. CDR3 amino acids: CASSDTSASYNEQFF. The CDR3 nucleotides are TGTGCCAGCAGCGACACTAGCGCCAGTTACAATGAGCAGTTCTTC. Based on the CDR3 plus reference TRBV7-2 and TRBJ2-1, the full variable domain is GAGVSQSPSNKVTEKGKDVELRCDPISGHTALYWYRQSLGQGLEFLIYFQGNSAPDKSGLPSDRFSAERTGGSVSTLTIQRTQQEDSAVYLCASSDTSASYNEQFFGPGTRLTVL.

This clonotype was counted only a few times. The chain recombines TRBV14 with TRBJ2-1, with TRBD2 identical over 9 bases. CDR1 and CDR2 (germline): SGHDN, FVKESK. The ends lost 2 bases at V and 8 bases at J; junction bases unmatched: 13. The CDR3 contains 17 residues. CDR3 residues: CASSQFSSGMVWDEQFF. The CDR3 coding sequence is TGTGCCAGCAGCCAATTTTCTAGCGGGATGGTTTGGGATGAGCAGTTCTTC.